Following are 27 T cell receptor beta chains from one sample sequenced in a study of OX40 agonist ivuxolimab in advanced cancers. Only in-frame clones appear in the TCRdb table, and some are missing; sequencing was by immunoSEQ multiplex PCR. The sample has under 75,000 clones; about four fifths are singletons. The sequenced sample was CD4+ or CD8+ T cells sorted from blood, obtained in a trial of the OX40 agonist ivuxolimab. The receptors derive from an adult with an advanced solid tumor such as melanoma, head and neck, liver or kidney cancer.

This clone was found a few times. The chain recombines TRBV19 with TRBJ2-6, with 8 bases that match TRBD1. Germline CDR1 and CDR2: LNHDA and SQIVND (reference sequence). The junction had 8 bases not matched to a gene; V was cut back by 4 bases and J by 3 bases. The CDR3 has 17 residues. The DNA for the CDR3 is TGTGCCAGTAGTAAAGGACAGGGTGGCGGTGGGGCCAACGTCCTGACTTTC. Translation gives CASSKGQGGGGANVLTF.

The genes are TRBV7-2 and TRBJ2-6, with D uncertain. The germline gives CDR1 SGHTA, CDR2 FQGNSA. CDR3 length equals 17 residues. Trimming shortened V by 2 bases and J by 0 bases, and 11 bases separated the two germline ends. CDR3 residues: CASSLRPSSSGANVLTF. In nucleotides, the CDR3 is TGTGCCAGCAGCTTAAGGCCCAGTAGCTCTGGGGCCAACGTCCTGACTTTC.

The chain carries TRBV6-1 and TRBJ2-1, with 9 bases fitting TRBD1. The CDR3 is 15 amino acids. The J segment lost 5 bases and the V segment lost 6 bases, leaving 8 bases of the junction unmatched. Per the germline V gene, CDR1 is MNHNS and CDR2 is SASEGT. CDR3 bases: TGTGCCAGCAGGAACACAGGGGGCGCAAACAATGAGCAGTTCTTC. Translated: CASRNTGGANNEQFF.

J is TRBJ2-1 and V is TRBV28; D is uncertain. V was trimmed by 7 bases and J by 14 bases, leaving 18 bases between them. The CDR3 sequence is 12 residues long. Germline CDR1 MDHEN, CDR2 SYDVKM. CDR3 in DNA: TGTGCCAGCAATACCCCGGGCCTGTGGGAGTTCTTC. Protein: CASNTPGLWEFF. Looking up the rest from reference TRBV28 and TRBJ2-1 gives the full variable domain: DVKVTQSSRYLVKRTGEKVFLECVQDMDHENMFWYRQDPGLGLRLIYFSYDVKMKEKGDIPEGYSVSREKKERFSLILESASTNQTSMYLCASNTPGLWEFFGPGTRLTVL.

The CDR3 here is CASTTSRDHSYNEQFF. CDR3 bases: TGTGCCAGCACTACCTCCCGGGACCACTCCTACAATGAGCAGTTCTTC. V is TRBV25-1 and J is TRBJ2-1, with D tentatively TRBD1 or TRBD2 (5 bases each). The CDR3 contains 16 residues. V was clipped by 7 bases and J by 0 bases, with 16 bases between them. Per germline, CDR1 MGHDK and CDR2 SYGVNS.

The CDR3 DNA reads TGTGCCAGCTCACCAGCGGTAAGGCGGGTCACCTACAATGAGCAGTTCTTC. It translates to CASSPAVRRVTYNEQFF. The chain has TRBV18 and TRBJ2-1, with D possibly matching TRBD2 (5 bases). The CDR3 loop spans 17 amino acids. V lost 2 bases, J lost 2 bases, and 16 bases lay in between. Germline lookup yields CDR1 KGHSH and CDR2 LQKENI.

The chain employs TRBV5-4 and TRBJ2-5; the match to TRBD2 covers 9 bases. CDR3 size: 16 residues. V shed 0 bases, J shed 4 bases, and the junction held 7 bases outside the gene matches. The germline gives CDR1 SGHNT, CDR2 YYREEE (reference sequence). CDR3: CASSLEVAGARETQYF. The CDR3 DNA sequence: TGTGCCAGCAGCTTGGAAGTAGCGGGGGCCCGAGAGACCCAGTACTTC.

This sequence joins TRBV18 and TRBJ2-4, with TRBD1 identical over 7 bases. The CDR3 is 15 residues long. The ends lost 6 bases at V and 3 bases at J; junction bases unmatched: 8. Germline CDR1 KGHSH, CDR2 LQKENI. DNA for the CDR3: TGTGCCAGCTCGCAATGGGGACAGAGCAAAAACATTCAGTACTTC. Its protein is CASSQWGQSKNIQYF.

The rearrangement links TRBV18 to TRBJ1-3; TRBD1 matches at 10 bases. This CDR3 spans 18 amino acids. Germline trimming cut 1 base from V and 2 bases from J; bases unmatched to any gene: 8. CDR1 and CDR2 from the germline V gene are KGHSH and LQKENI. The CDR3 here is CASSPHSPGTGAGNTIYF. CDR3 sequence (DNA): TGTGCCAGCTCACCACATTCCCCCGGGACAGGGGCTGGAAACACCATATATTTT.

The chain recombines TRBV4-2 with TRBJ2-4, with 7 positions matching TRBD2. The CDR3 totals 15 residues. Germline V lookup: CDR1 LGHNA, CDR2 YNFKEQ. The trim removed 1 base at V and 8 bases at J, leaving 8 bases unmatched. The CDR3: CASSQARRGIDIQYF. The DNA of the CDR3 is TGTGCCAGCAGCCAAGCGCGGCGGGGGATTGACATTCAGTACTTC.

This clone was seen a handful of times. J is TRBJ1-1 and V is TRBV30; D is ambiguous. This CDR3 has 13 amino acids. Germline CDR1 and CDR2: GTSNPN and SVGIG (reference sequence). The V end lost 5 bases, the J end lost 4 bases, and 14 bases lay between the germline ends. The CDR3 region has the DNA TGTGCCTGGCTCAATGACAAGGGCACTGAAGCTTTCTTT. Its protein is CAWLNDKGTEAFF.

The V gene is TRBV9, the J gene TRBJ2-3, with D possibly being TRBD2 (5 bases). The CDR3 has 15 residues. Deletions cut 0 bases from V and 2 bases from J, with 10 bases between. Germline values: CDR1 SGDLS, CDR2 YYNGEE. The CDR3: CASSVGWGDTDTQYF. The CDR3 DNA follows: TGTGCCAGCAGCGTAGGGTGGGGAGACACAGATACGCAGTATTTT.

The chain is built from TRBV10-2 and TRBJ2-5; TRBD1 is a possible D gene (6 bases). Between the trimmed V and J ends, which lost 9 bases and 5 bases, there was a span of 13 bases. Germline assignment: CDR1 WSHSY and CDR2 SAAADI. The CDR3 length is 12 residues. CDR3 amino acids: CASSRGRETQYF. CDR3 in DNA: TGCGCCAGTTCCAGGGGCCGGGAGACCCAGTACTTC.

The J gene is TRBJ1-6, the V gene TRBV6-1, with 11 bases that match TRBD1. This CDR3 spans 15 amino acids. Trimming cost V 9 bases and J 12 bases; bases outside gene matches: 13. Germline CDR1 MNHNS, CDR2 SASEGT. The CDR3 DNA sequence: TGTGCCAGGGGGGAAAGGGACAGGGGGAGCCTACCCCTCCACTTT. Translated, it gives CARGERDRGSLPLHF.

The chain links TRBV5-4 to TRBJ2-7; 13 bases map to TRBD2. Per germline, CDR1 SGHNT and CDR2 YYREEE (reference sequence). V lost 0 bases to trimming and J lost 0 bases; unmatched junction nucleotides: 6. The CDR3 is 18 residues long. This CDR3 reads CASSLGLAGGQSSYEQYF. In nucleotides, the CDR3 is TGTGCCAGCAGCTTGGGACTAGCGGGGGGACAGAGCTCCTACGAGCAGTACTTC. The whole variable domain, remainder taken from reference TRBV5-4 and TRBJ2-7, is ETGVTQSPTHLIKTRGQQVTLRCSSQSGHNTVSWYQQALGQGPQFIFQYYREEENGRGNFPPRFSGLQFPNYSSELNVNALELDDSALYLCASSLGLAGGQSSYEQYFGPGTRLTVT.

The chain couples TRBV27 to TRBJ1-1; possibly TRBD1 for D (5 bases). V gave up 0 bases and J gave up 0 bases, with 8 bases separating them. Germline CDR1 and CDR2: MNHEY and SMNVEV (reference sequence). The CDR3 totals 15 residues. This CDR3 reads CASSLSGGVNTEAFF. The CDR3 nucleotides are TGTGCCAGCAGTTTATCGGGGGGAGTGAACACTGAAGCTTTCTTT.

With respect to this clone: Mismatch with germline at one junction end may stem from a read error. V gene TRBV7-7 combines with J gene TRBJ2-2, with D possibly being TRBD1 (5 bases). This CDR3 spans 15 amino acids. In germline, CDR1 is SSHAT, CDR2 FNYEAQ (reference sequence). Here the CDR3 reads CASSLEGAATGELFF. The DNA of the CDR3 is TGTGCTAGCAGCTTAGAAGGGGCCGCCACCGGGGAGCTGTTTTTT.

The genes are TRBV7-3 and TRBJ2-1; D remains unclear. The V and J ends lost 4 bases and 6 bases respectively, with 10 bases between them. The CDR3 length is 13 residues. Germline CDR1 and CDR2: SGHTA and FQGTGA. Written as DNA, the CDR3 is TGTGCCAGCAGCTCCGGAGCCCCCAATGAGCAGTTCTTC. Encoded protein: CASSSGAPNEQFF. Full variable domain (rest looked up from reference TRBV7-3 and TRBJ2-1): GAGVSQTPSNKVTEKGKYVELRCDPISGHTALYWYRQSLGQGPEFLIYFQGTGAADDSGLPNDRFFAVRPEGSVSTLKIQRTERGDSAVYLCASSSGAPNEQFFGPGTRLTVL.

CDR3 region: CASSFNTASEAFF. For the CDR3, the DNA is TGTGCCAGCAGCTTCAACACAGCCAGTGAAGCTTTCTTT. The rearrangement joins TRBV7-2 to TRBJ1-1; D is ambiguous. The CDR3 runs to 13 residues. V was trimmed by 3 bases and J by 7 bases, leaving 12 bases between them. The germline V gene encodes CDR1 SGHTA and CDR2 FQGNSA.

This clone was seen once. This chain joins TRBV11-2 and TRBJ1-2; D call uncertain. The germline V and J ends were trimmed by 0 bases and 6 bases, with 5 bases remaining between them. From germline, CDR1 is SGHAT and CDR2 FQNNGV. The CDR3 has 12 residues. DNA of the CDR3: TGTGCCAGCAGCTTAGAAGGTAATGGCTACACCTTC. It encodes CASSLEGNGYTF. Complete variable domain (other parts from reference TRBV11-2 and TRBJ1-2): EAGVAQSPRYKIIEKRQSVAFWCNPISGHATLYWYQQILGQGPKLLIQFQNNGVVDDSQLPKDRFSAERLKGVDSTLKIQPAKLEDSAVYLCASSLEGNGYTFGSGTRLTVV.

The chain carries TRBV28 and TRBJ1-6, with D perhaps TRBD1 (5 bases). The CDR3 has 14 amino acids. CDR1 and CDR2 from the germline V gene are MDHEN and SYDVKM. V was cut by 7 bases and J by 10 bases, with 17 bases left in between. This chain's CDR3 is CASIKSRGWSPLHF. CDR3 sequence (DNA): TGTGCCAGCATCAAATCGAGGGGATGGTCACCCCTCCACTTT. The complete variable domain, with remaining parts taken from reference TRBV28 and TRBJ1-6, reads DVKVTQSSRYLVKRTGEKVFLECVQDMDHENMFWYRQDPGLGLRLIYFSYDVKMKEKGDIPEGYSVSREKKERFSLILESASTNQTSMYLCASIKSRGWSPLHFGNGTRLTVT.

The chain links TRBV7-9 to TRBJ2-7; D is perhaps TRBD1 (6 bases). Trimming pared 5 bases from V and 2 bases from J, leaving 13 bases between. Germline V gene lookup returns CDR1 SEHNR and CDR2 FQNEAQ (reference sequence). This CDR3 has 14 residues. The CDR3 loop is CASSLPRDTYEQYF. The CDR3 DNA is TGTGCCAGCAGCCTCCCGAGGGACACCTACGAGCAGTACTTC.

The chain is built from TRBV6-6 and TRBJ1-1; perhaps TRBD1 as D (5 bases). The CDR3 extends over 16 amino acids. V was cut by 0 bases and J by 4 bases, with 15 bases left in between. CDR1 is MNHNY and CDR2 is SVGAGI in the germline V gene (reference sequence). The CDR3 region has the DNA TGTGCCAGCAGTTACTCGACTCCTGGGGCTGGCACTGAAGCTTTCTTT. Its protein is CASSYSTPGAGTEAFF.

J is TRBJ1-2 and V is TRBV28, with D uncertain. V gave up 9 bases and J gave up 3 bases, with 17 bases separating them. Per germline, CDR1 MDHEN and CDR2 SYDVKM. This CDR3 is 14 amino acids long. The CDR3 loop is CASLRDPRYYGYTF. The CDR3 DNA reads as TGTGCCAGTCTCCGGGATCCGAGATACTATGGCTACACCTTC.

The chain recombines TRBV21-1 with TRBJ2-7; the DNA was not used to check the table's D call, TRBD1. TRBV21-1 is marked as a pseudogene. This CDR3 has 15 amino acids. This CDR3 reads CASSKGTGEDYEQYF. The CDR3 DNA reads TGTGCCAGCAGCAAAGGGACAGGGGAAGACTACGAGCAGTACTTC.

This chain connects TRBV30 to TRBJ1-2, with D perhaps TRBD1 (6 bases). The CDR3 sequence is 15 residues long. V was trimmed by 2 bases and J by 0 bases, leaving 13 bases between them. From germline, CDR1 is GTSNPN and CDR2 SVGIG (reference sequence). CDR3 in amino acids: CAWSLRGAPNYGYTF. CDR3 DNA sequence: TGTGCCTGGAGTCTCCGGGGGGCGCCTAACTATGGCTACACCTTC.

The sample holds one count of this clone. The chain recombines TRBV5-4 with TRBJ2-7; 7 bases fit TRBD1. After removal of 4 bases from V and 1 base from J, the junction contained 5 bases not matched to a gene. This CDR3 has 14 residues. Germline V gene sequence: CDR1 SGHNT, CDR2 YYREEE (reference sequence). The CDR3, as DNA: TGTGCCAGCAGCGTGAAACAGGGGTCCTACGAGCAGTACTTC. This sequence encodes CASSVKQGSYEQYF.